This T cell receptor (beta chain) is drawn from a study of early stage breast cancer tumors. Whole-study context: The ER+/PR+/HER2- tumors included fewer than 10 ductal and four lobular carcinomas. Study-level results: Functional markers like CD4, CD8 and FOXP3 were missed in bulk sequencing.

The length of the CDR3 is 14 residues. Germline assignment: CDR1 MNHEY and CDR2 SMNVEV (reference sequence). The ends were cut back, 5 bases at V and 3 bases at J, with 13 bases in the middle. This clone was recorded a few times. Its antigen is unknown. Repertoires were generated with immunoSEQ multiplex PCR, while TCRdb's copy carries only in-frame clones and drops some. Among 50,000 or so clones, roughly 84% were seen once, and the ten largest hold under 1.5%. Sequences were obtained from blood. The clonotype was recovered from a person in their fifties with breast cancer. The chain has TRBV27 and TRBJ1-1; no clear D. The chain's CDR3 is CASSPLTVHTEAFF. The CDR3 nucleotides are TGTGCCAGCAGTCCCCTGACGGTGCACACTGAAGCTTTCTTT.